Included here is one TCR beta chain sequence, with context. Original data processing: For nucleated cells, counts were estimated from reference gene primer amplification. The method was immunoSEQ multiplex PCR; TCRdb's version includes in-frame clones alone and lacks a portion of them. The V and J calls and clone size were taken over from that table, and D and trimming were inferred from the DNA. The repertoire holds some 370,000 clones, with around 90% as singletons. This record belongs to a study of blood T cell repertoires in COVID-19. Study summary: The United States, Italy and Spain provided the acute and convalescent COVID-19 samples. In each case, the material was cDNA or gDNA derived from T cells, B-cell-depleted T cells, or PBMCs.

The CDR3 loop spans 13 amino acids. Germline V gene sequence: CDR1 SGHRS, CDR2 YFSETQ. V was shortened by 2 bases and J by 1 base, with 6 bases between the two germline ends. This receptor was identified in a man aged 18 to 29 with active or convalescent COVID-19. The chain is built from TRBV5-1 and TRBJ1-1, with D hard to call. What was sequenced was peripheral blood. DNA for the CDR3: TGCGCCAGCAGCTTAGTTAGGAACACTGAAGCTTTCTTT. Protein sequence: CASSLVRNTEAFF. The complete variable domain, with remaining parts taken from reference TRBV5-1 and TRBJ1-1, reads KAGVTQTPRYLIKTRGQQVTLSCSPISGHRSVSWYQQTPGQGLQFLFEYFSETQRNKGNFPGRFSGRQFSNSRSEMNVSTLELGDSALYLCASSLVRNTEAFFGQGTRLTVV.